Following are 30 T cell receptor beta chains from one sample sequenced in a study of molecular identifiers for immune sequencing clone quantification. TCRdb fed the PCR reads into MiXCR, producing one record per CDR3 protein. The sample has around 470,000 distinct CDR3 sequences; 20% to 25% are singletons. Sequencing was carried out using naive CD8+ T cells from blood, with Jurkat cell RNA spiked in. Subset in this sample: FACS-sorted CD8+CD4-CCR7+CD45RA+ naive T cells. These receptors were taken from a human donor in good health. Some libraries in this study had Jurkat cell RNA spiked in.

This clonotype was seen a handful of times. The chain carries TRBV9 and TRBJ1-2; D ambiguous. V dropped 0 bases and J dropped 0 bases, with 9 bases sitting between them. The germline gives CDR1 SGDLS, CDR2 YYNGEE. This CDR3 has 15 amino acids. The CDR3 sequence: CASSVGVTANYGYTF. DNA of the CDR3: TGTGCCAGCAGCGTAGGGGTTACGGCTAACTATGGCTACACCTTC.

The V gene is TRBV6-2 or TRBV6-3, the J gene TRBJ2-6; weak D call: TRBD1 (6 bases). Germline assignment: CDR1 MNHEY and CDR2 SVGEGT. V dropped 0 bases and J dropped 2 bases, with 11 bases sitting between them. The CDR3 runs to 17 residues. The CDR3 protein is CASSYSRTEAGANVLTF. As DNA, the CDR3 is TGTGCCAGCAGTTACTCCCGGACAGAGGCTGGGGCCAACGTCCTGACTTTC.

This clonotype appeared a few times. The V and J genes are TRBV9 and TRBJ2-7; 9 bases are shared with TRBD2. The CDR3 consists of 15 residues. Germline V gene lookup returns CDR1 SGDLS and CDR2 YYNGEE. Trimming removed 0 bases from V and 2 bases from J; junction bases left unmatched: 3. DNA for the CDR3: TGTGCCAGCAGCGTAGGGGCTAGCGGGACCTACGAGCAGTACTTC. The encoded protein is CASSVGASGTYEQYF.

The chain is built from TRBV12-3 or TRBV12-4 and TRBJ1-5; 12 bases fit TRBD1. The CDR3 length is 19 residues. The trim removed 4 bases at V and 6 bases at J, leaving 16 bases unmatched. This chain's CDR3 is CASSSGLFQGQGAGQPQHF. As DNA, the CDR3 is TGTGCCAGCAGTTCTGGCCTTTTCCAGGGACAGGGGGCAGGTCAGCCCCAGCATTTT.

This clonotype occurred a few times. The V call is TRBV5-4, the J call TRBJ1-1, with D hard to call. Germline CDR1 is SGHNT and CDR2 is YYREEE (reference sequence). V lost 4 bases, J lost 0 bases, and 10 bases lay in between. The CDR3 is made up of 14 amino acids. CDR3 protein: CASSAPDLNTEAFF. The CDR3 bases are TGTGCCAGCAGCGCACCCGACCTGAACACTGAAGCTTTCTTT. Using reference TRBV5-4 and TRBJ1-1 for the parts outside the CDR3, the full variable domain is ETGVTQSPTHLIKTRGQQVTLRCSSQSGHNTVSWYQQALGQGPQFIFQYYREEENGRGNFPPRFSGLQFPNYSSELNVNALELDDSALYLCASSAPDLNTEAFFGQGTRLTVV.

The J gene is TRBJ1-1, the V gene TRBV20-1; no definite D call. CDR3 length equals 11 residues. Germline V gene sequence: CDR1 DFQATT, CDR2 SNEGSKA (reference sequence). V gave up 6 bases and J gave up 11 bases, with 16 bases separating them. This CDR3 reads CSAPDWFGAFF. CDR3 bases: TGCAGTGCGCCCGACTGGTTCGGTGCTTTCTTT.

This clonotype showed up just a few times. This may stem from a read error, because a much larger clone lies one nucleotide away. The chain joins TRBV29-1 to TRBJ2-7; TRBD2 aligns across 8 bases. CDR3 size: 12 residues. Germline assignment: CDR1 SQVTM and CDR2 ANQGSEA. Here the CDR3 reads CSVGAGEYERYF. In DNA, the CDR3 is TGCAGCGTTGGAGCGGGAGAGTACGAGCGGTACTTC.

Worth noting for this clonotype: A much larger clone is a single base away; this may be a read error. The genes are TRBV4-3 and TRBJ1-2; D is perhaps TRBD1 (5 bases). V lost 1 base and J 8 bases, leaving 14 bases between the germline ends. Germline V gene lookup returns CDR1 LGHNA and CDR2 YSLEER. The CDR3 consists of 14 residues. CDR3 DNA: TGCGCCAGCAGCCAAGGTGTCAGGGTTGAGGGCTACACCTTC. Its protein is CASSQGVRVEGYTF.

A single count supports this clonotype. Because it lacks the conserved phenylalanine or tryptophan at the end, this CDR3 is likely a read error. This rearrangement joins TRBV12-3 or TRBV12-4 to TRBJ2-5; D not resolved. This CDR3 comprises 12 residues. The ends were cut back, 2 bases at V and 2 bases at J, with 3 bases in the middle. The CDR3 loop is CASSLFQETQYS. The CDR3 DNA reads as TGTGCCAGCAGTTTATTTCAAGAGACCCAGTACTCC.

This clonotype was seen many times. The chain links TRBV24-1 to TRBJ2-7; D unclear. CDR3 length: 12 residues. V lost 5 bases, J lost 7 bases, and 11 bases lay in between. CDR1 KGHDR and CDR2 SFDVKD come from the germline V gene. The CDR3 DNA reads TGTGCCACCAGTGTGAATGGGCGGGAGCAGTACTTC. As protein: CATSVNGREQYF.

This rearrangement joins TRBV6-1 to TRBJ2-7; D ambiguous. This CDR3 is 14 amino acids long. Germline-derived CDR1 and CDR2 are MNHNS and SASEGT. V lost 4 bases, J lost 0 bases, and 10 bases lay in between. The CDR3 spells CASSAVTSSYEQYF. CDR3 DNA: TGTGCCAGCAGTGCAGTTACAAGCTCCTACGAGCAGTACTTC.

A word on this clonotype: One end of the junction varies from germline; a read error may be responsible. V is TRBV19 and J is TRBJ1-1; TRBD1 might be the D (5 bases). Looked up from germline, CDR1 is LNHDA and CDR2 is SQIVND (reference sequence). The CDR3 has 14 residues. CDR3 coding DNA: TGTGCCAGTACCTGGGGCTCCCCCGACACTGAAGCTCTCTTT. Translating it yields CASTWGSPDTEALF.

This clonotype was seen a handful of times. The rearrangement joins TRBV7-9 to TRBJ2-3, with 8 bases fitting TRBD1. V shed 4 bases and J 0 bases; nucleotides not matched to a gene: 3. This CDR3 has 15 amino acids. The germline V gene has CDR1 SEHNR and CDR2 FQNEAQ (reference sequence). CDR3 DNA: TGTGCCAGCAGCTCTCGACAGGGGAGCACAGATACGCAGTATTTT. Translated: CASSSRQGSTDTQYF.

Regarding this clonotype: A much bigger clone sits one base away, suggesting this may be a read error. CDR3 region: CSVEAGHTEEQFF. The CDR3 DNA is TGCAGCGTTGAAGCGGGACACACTGAGGAGCAGTTCTTC. V is TRBV29-1 and J is TRBJ2-1; maybe TRBD1 (6 bases). The germline V gene encodes CDR1 SQVTM and CDR2 ANQGSEA. CDR3 length: 13 residues. With 1 base removed from V and 10 bases from J, the gap between germline ends came to 14 bases.

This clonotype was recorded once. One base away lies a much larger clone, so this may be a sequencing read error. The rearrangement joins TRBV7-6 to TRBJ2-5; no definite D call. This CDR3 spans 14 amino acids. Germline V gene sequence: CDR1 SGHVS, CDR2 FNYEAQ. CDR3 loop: CASSFGWSQGTQYF. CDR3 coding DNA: TGTGCCAGCAGCTTTGGTTGGTCCCAAGGGACCCAGTACTTC.

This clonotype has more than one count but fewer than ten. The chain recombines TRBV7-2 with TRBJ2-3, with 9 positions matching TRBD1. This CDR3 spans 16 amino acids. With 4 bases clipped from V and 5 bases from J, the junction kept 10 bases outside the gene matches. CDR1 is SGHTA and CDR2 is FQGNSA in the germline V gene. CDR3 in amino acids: CASSSRWDRDKDTQYF. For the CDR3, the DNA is TGTGCCAGCAGCTCCCGGTGGGACAGGGACAAAGATACGCAGTATTTT.

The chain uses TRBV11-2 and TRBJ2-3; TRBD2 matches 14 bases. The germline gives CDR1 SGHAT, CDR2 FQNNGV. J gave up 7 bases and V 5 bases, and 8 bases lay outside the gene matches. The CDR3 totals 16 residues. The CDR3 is CASSQTSGGASYTQYF. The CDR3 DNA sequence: TGTGCCAGCAGCCAGACTAGCGGGGGGGCTTCGTATACGCAGTATTTT.

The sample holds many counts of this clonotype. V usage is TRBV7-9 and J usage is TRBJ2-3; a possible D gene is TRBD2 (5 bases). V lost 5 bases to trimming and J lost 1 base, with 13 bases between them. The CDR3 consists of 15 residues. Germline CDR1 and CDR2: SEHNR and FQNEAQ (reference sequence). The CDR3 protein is CASSPGVARTDTQYF. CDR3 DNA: TGTGCCAGCAGCCCCGGGGTAGCCCGCACAGATACGCAGTATTTT.

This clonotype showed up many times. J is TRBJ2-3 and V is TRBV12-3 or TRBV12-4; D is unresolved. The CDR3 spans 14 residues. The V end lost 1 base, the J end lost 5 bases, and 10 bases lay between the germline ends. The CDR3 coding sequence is TGTGCCAGCAGTTTAGGCCTGAACATAGATACGCAGTATTTT. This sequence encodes CASSLGLNIDTQYF.

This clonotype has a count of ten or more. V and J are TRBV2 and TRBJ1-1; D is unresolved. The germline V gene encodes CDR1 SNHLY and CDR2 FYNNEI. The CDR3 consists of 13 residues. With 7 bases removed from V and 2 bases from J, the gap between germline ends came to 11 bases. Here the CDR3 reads CASNGQENTEAFF. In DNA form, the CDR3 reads TGTGCCAGCAATGGTCAGGAAAACACTGAAGCTTTCTTT.

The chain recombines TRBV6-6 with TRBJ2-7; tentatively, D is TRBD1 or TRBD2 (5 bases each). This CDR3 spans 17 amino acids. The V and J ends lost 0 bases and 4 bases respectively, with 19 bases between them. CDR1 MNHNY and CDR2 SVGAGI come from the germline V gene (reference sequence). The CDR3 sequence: CASSYSMEGTDSYEQYF. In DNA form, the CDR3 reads TGTGCCAGCAGTTACTCGATGGAAGGGACGGATTCTTACGAGCAGTACTTC.

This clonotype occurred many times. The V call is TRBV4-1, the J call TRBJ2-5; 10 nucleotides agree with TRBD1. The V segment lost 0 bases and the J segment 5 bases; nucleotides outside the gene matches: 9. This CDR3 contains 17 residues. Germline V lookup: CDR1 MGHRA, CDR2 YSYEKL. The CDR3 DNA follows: TGCGCCAGCAGCCAAGAACAACCCGGGACAGGGGCCGAGACCCAGTACTTC. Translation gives CASSQEQPGTGAETQYF.

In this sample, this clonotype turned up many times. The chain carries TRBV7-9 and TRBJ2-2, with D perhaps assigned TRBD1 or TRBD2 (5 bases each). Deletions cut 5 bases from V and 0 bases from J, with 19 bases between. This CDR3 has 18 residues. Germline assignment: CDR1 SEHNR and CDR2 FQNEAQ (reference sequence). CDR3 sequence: CASSKTGTPGSNTGELFF. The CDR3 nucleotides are TGTGCCAGCAGCAAAACCGGGACCCCAGGATCGAACACCGGGGAGCTGTTTTTT.

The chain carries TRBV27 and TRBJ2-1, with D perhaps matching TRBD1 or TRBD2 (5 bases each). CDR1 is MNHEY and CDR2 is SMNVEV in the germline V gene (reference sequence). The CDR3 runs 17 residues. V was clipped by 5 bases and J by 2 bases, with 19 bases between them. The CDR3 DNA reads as TGTGCCAGCAGTCCGCCCCTGGGACGGAAGCCCTACAATGAGCAGTTCTTC. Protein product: CASSPPLGRKPYNEQFF.

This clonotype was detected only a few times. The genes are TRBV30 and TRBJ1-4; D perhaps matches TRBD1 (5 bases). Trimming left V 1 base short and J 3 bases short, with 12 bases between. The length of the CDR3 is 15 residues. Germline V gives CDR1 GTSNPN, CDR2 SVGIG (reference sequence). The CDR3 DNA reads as TGTGCCTGGAGTGAAACGGGACCTGCTAATGAAAAACTGTTTTTT. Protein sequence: CAWSETGPANEKLFF. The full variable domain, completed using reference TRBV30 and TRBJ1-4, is SQTIHQWPATLVQPVGSPLSLECTVEGTSNPNLYWYRQAAGRGLQLLFYSVGIGQISSEVPQNLSASRPQDRQFILSSKKLLLSDSGFYLCAWSETGPANEKLFFGSGTQLSVL.

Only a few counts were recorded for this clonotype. The CDR3 reads CASSQKAYEQYF. The CDR3 nucleotides read TGTGCCAGCAGCCAAAAGGCCTACGAGCAGTACTTC. This chain uses TRBV6-2 or TRBV6-3 with TRBJ2-7; D ambiguous. The germline gives CDR1 MNHEY, CDR2 SVGEGT. Between the trimmed V and J ends, which lost 6 bases and 2 bases, there was a span of 8 bases. The CDR3 runs 12 residues.

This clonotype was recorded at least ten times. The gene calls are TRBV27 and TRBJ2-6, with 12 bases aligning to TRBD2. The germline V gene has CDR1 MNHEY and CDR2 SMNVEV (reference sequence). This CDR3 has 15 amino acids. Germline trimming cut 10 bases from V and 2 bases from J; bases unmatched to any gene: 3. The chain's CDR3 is CATGLAGPGANVLTF. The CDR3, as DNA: TGTGCCACCGGACTAGCGGGACCTGGGGCCAACGTCCTGACTTTC.

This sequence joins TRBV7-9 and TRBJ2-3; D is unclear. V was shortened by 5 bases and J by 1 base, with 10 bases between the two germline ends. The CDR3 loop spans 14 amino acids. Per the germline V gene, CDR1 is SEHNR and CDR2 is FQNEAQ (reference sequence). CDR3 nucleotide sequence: TGTGCCAGCAGCCCTCCCGACGGCACAGATACGCAGTATTTT. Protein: CASSPPDGTDTQYF.

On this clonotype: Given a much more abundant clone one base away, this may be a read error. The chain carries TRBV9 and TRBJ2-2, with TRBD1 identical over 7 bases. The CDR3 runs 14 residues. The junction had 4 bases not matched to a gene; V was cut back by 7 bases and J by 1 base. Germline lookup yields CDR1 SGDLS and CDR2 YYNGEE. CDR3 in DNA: TGTGCCAGCGCTGGGACAGTGAACACCGGGGAGCTGTTTTTT. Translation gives CASAGTVNTGELFF.

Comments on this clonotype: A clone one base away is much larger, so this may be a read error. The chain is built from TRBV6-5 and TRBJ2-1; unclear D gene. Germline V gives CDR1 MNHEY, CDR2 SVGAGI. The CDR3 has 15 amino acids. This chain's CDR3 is CASSPSQTLGNGQFF. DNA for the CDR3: TGTGCCAGCAGTCCCTCCCAGACTCTCGGTAATGGGCAGTTCTTC.